A selection of T cell receptor beta chains follows, all from one sample in a study of regulatory T cells in long-lasting Graves disease. TCRdb called the multiplex PCR reads again in MiXCR, with one record for every CDR3 protein. Of 540,000 or so distinct CDR3 sequences listed, roughly 13% are singletons. A further study also used this sample, focusing on T cells in Graves' hyperthyroidism and ophthalmopathy.

Sample: peripheral blood mononuclear cells (PBMCs), taken at new diagnosis, from a patient treated with antithyroid drugs. The receptors here all came from a man aged 30 to 39 with Graves disease. CDR3s include the opening cysteine and the closing phenylalanine or tryptophan. The D gene is left open where the match is weak. Clone size is shown for a subset of rows, as once, few, many or a class of expanded clone.

clone_size	v_call	j_call	d_call	cdr3_nt	cdr3_aa
many	TRBV11-2	TRBJ1-1	.	TGTGCCAGCAGCTCGAACATGAACACTGAAGCTTTCTTT	CASSSNMNTEAFF
few	TRBV20-1	TRBJ2-7	TRBD2	TGCAGTGCGGGGACTAGCGGGACAGGAACCTACGAGCAGTACTTC	CSAGTSGTGTYEQYF
few	TRBV9	TRBJ2-5	.	TGTGCCAGCAGCGACCGAGCGGACTACTTATCGGCCCAGTACTTC	CASSDRADYLSAQYF
many	TRBV20-1	TRBJ1-1	.	TGCAGTGCTACCTTAAGAACTATGTCCAACACTGAAGCTTTCTTT	CSATLRTMSNTEAFF
.	TRBV4-1	TRBJ2-1	.	TGCGCCAGCAGCCAACCAGGGGGGAGGGACAATGAGCAGTTCTTC	CASSQPGGRDNEQFF
many	TRBV2	TRBJ2-3	.	TGTGCCAGCAGCAATCCTGCCCGGGATACGCAGTATTTT	CASSNPARDTQYF
.	TRBV20-1	TRBJ2-3	TRBD2	TGCAGTGCTAGCCCTATAGCGGGGGGCGGCACAGATACGCAGTATTTT	CSASPIAGGGTDTQYF
many	TRBV12-5	TRBJ1-2	.	TGTGCTAGTGGTTTGGCCCACCTTAGGTATGGCTACACCTTC	CASGLAHLRYGYTF
many	TRBV11-2	TRBJ2-7	.	TGTGCCAGCAGCTCCCTCAGCGGGGACAAGATCTACGAGCAGTACTTC	CASSSLSGDKIYEQYF
many	TRBV6-1	TRBJ2-2	.	TGTGCCAGCAGTAAACAAGGGGTGGGGGAGCTGTTTTTT	CASSKQGVGELFF
few	TRBV7-2	TRBJ1-5	TRBD1	TGTGCCAGCAGCCTCGCCGAGGGGGCTGGGCAGCCCCAGCATTTT	CASSLAEGAGQPQHF
many	TRBV7-3	TRBJ2-1	TRBD2	TGTGCCAGCAGCTTATCTGGACTAGGGATCAATGAGCAGTTCTTC	CASSLSGLGINEQFF
many	TRBV29-1	TRBJ1-1	.	TGCAGCGTTGAAGCAGGGACCATGAACACTGAAGCTTTCTTT	CSVEAGTMNTEAFF
few	TRBV30	TRBJ2-5	.	TGTGCCTGGACCCAAGCAGGGACCCAGTACTTC	CAWTQAGTQYF
many	TRBV2	TRBJ1-1	.	TGTGCCAGCAGTGAAGCAGGGGGCACTGAAGCTTTCTTT	CASSEAGGTEAFF